The text below deals with one TCR beta chain. Its antigen is currently unknown. Trimming took 2 bases from V and 13 from J; bases not matched to a gene: 9. This CDR3 is 15 amino acids long. This sample stems from a study of CD8 T cells in ankylosing spondylitis. The study's findings and limits: Seemingly distinctive of ankylosing spondylitis blood was a TCR beta motif formed by eight highly homologous variants. Peripheral blood samples showed relatively rare disease-linked clones, and these clones were CD8+.

As the method for making TCR beta libraries, quantitative 5'-RACE with molecular barcodes was used. In TCRdb, the 5' RACE reads were re-called with MiXCR into one record per CDR3 protein. The sample lists about 90,000 distinct CDR3 sequences, 25% to 35% occurring once. The sequenced material came from blood, either unsorted or a sorted T cell fraction (not recorded which). V gene TRBV12-3 or TRBV12-4 combines with J gene TRBJ2-1, with TRBD2 matching over 12 bases. The source is a male donor with ankylosing spondylitis or in good health (not recorded which). CDR3 nucleotide sequence: TGTGCCAGCAGTTTACTAGCGGGGGGGGAAGGGTTCCAGTTCTTC. This translates into CASSLLAGGEGFQFF.